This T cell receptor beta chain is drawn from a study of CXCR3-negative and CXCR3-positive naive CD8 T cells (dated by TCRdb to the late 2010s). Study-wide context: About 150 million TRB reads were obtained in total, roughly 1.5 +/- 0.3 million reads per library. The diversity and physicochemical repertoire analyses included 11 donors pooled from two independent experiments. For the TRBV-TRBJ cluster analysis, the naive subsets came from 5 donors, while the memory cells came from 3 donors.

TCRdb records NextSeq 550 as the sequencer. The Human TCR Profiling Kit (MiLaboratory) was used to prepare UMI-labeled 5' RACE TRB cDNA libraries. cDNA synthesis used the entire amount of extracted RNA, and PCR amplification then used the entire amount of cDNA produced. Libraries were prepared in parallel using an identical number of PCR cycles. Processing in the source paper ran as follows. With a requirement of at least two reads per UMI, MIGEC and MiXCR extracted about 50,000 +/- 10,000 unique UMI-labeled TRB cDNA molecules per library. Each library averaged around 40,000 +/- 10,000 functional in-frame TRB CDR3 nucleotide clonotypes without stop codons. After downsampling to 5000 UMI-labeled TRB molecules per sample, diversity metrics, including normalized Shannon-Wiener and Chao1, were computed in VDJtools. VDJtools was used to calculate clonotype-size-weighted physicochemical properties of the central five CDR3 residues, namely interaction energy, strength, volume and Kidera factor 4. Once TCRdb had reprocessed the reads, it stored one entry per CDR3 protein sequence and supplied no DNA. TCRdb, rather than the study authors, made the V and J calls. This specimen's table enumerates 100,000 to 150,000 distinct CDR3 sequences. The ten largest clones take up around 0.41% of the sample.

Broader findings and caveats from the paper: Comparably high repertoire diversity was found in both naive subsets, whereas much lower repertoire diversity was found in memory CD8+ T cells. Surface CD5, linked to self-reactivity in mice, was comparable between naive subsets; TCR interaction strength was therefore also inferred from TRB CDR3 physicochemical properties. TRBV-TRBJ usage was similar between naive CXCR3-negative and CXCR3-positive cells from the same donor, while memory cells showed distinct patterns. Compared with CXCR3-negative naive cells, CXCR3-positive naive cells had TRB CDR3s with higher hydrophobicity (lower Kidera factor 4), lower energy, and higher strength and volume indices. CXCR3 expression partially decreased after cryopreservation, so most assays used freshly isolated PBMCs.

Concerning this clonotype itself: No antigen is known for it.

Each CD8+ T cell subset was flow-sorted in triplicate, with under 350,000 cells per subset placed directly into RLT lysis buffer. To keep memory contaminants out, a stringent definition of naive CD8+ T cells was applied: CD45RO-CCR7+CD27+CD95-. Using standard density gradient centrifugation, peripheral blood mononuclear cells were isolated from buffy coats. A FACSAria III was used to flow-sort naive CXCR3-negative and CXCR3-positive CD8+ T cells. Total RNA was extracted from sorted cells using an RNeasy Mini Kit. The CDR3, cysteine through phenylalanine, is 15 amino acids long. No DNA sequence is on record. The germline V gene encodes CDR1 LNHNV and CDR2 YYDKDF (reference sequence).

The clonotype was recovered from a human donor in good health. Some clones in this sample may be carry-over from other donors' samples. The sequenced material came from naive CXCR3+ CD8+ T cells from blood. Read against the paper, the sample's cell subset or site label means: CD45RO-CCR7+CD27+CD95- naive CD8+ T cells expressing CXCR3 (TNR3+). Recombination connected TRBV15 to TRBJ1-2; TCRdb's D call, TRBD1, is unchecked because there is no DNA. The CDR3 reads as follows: CATSRDRGPNYGYTF.